The following is a T cell receptor (beta chain) sequence with its context. CDR3 length equals 13 residues. Per the germline V gene, CDR1 is SGHTA and CDR2 is FQGTGA. V lost 4 bases, J lost 14 bases, and 10 bases stayed unmatched. Per the original data handling: Amplification of reference gene primers was used by the study to estimate nucleated cell counts. Measured with immunoSEQ multiplex PCR; TCRdb has only the in-frame clones, and not every one. V, J and clone size are those of that table, while D and trimming were read from the DNA. The top ten hold approximately 1.5% of the sample, which has under 200,000 clones, roughly 83% seen once. The sample originates from a study of blood T cell repertoires in COVID-19. Overall study: Whether acute or convalescent, the COVID-19 samples came from the United States, Italy and Spain. Sources were T cells, B-cell-depleted T cells, or PBMCs; the material itself was cDNA or gDNA.

The sequence was obtained from a human donor in a cohort sampled during active COVID-19. The sequenced sample was peripheral blood. The V gene is TRBV7-3, the J gene TRBJ1-2, with 10 bases lining up with TRBD1. CDR3: CASSSRRQGAATF. The CDR3 DNA reads as TGTGCCAGCAGCTCAAGGCGACAGGGGGCGGCAACCTTC.